This T cell receptor (beta chain) comes out of a study of post-analysis software for immune sequencing data. As to this clonotype: Its antigen is not known.

The J segment lost 4 bases and the V segment lost 4 bases, leaving 5 bases of the junction unmatched. In germline, CDR1 is DFQATT, CDR2 SNEGSKA (reference sequence). The CDR3 length is 14 residues. Whole-study findings and limits: TRBV segments more frequent in patients than in controls numbered several and included TRBV5-6, TRBV5-1 and TRBV20-1. A significant reduction in normalized Chao1 diversity was observed in multiple sclerosis patients versus controls.

cDNA libraries for TCR beta contained unique molecular identifiers. cDNA molecules numbering about 490,000 came from about 1 to 10 million T cells. MiXCR, run by TCRdb on the PCR reads, gives a single entry per CDR3 protein. The table has over 300,000 distinct CDR3 sequences, roughly 30% seen once. The sequencing input was blood. The origin of this receptor is a girl between 10 and 17 years old with multiple sclerosis. The chain carries TRBV20-1 and TRBJ1-5; TRBD1 aligns across 9 bases. This CDR3 reads CSATSGTGNQPQHF. In DNA form, the CDR3 reads TGCAGTGCTACCTCCGGGACAGGGAATCAGCCCCAGCATTTT.